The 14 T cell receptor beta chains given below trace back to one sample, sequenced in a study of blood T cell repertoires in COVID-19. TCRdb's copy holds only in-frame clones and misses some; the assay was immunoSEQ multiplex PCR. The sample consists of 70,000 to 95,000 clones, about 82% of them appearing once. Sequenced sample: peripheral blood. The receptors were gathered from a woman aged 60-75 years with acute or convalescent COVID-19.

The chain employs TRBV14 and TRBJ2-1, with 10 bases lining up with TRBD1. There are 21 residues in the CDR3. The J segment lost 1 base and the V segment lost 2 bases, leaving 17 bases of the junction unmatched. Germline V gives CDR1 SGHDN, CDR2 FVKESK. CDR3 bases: TGTGCCAGCAGCCAAACCCCAAAAAAGACAGGGGGCTCGTGGTCCTACAATGAGCAGTTCTTC. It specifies CASSQTPKKTGGSWSYNEQFF.

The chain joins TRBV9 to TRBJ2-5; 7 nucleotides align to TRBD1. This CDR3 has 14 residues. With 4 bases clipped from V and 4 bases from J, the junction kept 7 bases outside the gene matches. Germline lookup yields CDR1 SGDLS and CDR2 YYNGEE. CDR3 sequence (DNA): TGTGCCAGCAGCCGAAGACAGGGTACAGAGACCCAGTACTTC. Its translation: CASSRRQGTETQYF.

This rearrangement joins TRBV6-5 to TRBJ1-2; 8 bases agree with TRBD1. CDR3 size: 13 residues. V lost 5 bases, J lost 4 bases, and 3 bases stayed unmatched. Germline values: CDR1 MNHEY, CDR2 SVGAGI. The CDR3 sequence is CASSRDRTYGYTF. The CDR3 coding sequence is TGTGCCAGCAGTCGGGACAGGACCTATGGCTACACCTTC.

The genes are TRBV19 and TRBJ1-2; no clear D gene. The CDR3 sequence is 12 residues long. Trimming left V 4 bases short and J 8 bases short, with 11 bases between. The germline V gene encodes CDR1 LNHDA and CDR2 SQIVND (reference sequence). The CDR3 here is CASSNRFEGYTF. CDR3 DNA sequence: TGTGCCAGTAGTAATCGGTTCGAGGGCTACACCTTC.

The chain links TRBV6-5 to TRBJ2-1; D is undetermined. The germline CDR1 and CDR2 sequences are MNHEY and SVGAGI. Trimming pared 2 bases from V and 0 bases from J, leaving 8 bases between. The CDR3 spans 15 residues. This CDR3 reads CASSYARGSYNEQFF. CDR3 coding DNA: TGTGCCAGCAGTTACGCGCGAGGCTCCTACAATGAGCAGTTCTTC.

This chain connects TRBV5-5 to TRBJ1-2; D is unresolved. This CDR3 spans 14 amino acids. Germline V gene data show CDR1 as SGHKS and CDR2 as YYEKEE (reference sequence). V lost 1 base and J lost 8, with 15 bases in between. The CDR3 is CASSLTISAPGYTF. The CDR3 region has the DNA TGTGCCAGCAGCTTGACAATCTCCGCCCCCGGCTACACCTTC.

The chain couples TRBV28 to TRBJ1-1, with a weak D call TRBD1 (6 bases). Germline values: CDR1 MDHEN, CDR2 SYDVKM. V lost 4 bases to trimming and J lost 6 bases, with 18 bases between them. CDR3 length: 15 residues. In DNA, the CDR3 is TGTGCCAGCAGTTCGGGGGGCCCCAAGGAGTCTGAAGCTTTCTTT. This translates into CASSSGGPKESEAFF.

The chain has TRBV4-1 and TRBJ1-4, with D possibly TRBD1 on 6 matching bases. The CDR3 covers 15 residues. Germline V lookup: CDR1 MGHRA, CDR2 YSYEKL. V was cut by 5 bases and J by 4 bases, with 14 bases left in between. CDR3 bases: TGCGCCAGCAGCGGCGGGGGCTTTGATAATGAAAAACTGTTTTTT. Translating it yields CASSGGGFDNEKLFF.

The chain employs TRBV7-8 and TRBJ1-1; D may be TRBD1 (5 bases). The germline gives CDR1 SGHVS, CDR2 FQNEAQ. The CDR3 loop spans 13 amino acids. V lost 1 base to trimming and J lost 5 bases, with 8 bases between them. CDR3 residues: CASSLGAGTEAFF. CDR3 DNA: TGTGCCAGCAGCTTAGGGGCAGGGACTGAAGCTTTCTTT.

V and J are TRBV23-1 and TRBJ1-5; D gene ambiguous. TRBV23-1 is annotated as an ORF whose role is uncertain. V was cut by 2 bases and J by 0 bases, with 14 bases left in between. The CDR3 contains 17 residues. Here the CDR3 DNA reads TGCGCCAGCAGTCAACTCACGAGGCGCGCTAGCAATCAGCCCCAGCATTTT. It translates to CASSQLTRRASNQPQHF.

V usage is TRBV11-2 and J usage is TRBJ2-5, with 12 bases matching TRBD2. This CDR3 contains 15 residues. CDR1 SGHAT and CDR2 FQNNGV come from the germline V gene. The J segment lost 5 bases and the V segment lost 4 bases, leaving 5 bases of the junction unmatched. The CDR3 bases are TGTGCCAGCAGCTCACGACTAGCGGGGGCGGAGACCCAGTACTTC. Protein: CASSSRLAGAETQYF.

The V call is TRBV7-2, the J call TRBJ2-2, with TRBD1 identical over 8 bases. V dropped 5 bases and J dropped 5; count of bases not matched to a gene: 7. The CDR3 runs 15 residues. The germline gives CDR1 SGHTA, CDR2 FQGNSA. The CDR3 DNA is TGTGCCAGCAGCCCCGGGACAGGTATTACCGGGGAGCTGTTTTTT. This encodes CASSPGTGITGELFF.

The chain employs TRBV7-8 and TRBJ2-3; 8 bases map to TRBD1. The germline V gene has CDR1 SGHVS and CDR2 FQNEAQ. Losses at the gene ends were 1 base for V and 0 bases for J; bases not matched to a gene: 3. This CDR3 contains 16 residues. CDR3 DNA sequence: TGTGCCAGCAGCTTAGGACAGGGGAGGAGCACAGATACGCAGTATTTT. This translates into CASSLGQGRSTDTQYF.

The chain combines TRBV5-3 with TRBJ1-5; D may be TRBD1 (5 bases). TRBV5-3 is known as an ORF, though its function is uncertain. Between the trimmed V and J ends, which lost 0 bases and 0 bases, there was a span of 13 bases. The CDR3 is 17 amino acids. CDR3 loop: CARSLEYRIYSNQPQHF. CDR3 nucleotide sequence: TGTGCCAGAAGCTTGGAGTACAGGATTTATAGCAATCAGCCCCAGCATTTT.